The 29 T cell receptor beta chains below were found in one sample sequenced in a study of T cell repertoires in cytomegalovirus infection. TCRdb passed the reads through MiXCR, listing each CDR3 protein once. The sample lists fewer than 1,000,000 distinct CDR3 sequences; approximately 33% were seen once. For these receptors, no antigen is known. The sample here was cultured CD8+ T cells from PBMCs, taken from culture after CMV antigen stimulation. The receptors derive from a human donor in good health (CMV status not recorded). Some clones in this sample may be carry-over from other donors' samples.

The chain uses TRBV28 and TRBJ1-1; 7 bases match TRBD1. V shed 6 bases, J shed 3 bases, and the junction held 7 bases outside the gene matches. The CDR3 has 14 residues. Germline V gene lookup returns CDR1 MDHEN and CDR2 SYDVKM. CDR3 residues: CASRIQGSHTEAFF. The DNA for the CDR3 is TGTGCCAGCAGGATACAGGGGTCGCACACTGAAGCTTTCTTT.

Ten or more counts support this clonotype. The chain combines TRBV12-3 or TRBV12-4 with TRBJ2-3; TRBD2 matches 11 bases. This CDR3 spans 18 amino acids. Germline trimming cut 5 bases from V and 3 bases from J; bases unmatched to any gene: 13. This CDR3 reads CASSPYISGGDSTDTQYF. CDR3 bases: TGTGCCAGCAGTCCCTACATTAGCGGGGGGGATTCGACAGATACGCAGTATTTT.

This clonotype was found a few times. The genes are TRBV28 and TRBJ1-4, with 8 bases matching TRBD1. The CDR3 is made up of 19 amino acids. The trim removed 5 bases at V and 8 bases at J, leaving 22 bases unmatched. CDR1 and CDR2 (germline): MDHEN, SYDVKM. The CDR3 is CASSTDRVRSGPFWEKLFF. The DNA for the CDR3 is TGTGCCAGCAGTACGGACAGGGTCCGCAGTGGGCCCTTTTGGGAAAAACTGTTTTTT.

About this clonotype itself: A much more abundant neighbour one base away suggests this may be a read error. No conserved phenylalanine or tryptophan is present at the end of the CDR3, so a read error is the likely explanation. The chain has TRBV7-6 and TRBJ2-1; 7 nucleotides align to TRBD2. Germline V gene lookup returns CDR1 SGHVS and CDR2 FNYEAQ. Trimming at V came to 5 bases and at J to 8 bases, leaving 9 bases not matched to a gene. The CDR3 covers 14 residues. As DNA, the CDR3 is TGTGCCAGCAGCCCCCGAGGACTAGAAGATGAGCAGTTCTTA. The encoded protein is CASSPRGLEDEQFL.

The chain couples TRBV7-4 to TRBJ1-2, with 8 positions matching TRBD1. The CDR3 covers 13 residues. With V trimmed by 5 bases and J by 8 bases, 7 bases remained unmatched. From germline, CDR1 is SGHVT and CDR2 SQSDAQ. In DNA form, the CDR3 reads TGTGCCAGCAGCACCGGGACAGGAAGAGGCTACACCTTC. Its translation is CASSTGTGRGYTF.

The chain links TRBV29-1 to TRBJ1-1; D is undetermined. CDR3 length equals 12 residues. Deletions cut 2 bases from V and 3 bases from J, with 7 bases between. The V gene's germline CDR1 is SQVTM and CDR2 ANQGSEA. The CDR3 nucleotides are TGCAGCGTTGAACACAGAGACACTGAAGCTTTCTTT. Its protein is CSVEHRDTEAFF. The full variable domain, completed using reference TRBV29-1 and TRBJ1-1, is SAVISQKPSRDICQRGTSLTIQCQVDSQVTMMFWYRQQPGQSLTLIATANQGSEATYESGFVIDKFPISRPNLTFSTLTVSNMSPEDSSIYLCSVEHRDTEAFFGQGTRLTVV.

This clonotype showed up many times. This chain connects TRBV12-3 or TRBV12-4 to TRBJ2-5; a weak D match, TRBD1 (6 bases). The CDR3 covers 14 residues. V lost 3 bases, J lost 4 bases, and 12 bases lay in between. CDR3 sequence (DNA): TGTGCCAGCAGTTTGATTCTCAGGGGAGAGACCCAGTACTTC. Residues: CASSLILRGETQYF.

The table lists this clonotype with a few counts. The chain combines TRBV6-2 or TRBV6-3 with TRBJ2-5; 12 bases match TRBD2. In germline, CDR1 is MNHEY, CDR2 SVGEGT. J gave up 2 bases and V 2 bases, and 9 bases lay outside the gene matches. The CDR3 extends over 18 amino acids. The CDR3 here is CASSYRGLAGLPQETQYF. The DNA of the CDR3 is TGTGCCAGCAGTTACCGAGGACTAGCGGGGCTACCACAAGAGACCCAGTACTTC.

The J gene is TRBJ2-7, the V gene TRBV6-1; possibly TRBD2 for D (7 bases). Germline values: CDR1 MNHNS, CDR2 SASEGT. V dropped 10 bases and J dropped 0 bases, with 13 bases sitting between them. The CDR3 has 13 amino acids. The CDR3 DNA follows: TGTGCCACGGGGAGGGACAACTCCTACGAGCAGTACTTC. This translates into CATGRDNSYEQYF.

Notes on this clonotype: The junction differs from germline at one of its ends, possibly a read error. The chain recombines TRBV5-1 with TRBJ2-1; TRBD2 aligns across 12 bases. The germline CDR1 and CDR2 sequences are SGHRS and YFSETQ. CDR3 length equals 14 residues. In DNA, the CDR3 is TGCGCCAACAGCTTGCGGCTAGCGGGGGGGGGGCAGTTCTTC. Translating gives CANSLRLAGGGQFF.

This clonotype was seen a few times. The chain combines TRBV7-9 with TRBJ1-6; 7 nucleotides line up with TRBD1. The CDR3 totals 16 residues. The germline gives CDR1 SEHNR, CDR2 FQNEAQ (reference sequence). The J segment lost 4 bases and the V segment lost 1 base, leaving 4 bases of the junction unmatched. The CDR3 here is CASSLEGAGYNSPLHF. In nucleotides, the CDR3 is TGTGCCAGCAGCTTAGAGGGGGCTGGATATAATTCACCCCTCCACTTT.

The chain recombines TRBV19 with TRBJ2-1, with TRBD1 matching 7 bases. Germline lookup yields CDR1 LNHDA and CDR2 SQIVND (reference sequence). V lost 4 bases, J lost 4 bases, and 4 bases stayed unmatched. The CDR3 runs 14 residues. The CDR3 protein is CASSKQGRYNEQFF. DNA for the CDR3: TGTGCCAGTAGTAAACAGGGGCGTTACAATGAGCAGTTCTTC.

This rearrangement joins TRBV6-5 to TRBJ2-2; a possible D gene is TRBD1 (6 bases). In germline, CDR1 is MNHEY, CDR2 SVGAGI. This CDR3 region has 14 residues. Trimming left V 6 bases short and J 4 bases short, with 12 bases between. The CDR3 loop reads CASSDRPTTGELFF. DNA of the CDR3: TGTGCCAGCAGCGACAGGCCGACCACCGGGGAGCTGTTTTTT.

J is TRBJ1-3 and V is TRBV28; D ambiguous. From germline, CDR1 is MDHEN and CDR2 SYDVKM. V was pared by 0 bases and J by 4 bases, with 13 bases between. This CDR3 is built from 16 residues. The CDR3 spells CASSLWTYGPGNTIYF. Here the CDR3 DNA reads TGTGCCAGCAGTTTATGGACCTATGGGCCCGGAAACACCATATATTTT.

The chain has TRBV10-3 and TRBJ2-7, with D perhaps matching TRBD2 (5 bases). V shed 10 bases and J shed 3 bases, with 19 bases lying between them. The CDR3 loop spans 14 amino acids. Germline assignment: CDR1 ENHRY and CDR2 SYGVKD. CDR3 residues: CATEGTELDYEQYF. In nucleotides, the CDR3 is TGTGCCACCGAGGGAACAGAGTTAGACTACGAGCAGTACTTC.

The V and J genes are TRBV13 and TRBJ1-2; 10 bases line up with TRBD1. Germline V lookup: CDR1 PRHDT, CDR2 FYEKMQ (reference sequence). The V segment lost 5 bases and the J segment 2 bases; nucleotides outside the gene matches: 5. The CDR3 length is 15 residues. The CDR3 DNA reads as TGTGCCAGCAGCATGGACAGGGGGTCGAACTATGGCTACACCTTC. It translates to CASSMDRGSNYGYTF.

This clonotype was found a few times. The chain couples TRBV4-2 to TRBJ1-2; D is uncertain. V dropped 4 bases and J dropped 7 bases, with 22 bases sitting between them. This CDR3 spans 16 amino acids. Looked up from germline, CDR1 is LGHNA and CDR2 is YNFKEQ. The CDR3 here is CASSPPSGGFISGYTF. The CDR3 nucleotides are TGTGCCAGCAGCCCCCCCTCGGGAGGGTTTATCTCTGGCTACACCTTC.

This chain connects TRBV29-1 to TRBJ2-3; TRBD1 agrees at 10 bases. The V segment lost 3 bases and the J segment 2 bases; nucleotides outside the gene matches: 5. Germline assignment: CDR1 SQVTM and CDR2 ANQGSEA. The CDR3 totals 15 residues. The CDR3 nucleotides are TGCAGCGTTGACGGGACAGGGGATATCACAGATACGCAGTATTTT. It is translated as CSVDGTGDITDTQYF.

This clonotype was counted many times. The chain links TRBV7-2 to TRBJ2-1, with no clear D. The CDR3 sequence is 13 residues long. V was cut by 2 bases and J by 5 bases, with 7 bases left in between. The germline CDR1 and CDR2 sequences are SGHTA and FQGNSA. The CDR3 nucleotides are TGTGCCAGCAGCTTACCTGTCCACAATGAGCAGTTCTTC. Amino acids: CASSLPVHNEQFF.

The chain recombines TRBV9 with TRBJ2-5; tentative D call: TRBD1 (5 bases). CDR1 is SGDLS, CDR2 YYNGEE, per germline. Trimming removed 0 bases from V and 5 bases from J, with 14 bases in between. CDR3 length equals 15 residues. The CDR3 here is CASSVEWGAWETQYF. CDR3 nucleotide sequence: TGTGCCAGCAGCGTAGAATGGGGCGCCTGGGAGACCCAGTACTTC.

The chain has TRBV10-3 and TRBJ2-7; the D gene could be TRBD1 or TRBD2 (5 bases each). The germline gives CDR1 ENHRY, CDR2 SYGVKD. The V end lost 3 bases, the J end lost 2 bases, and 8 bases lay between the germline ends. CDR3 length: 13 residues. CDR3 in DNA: TGTGCCATCAGTGACCGGGGCCCCTACGAGCAGTACGTC. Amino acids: CAISDRGPYEQYV.

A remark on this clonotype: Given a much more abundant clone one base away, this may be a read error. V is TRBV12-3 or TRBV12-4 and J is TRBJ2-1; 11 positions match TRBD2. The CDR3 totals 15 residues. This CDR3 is CANSLVSGGANEQFF. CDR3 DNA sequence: TGTGCCAACAGTTTAGTTAGCGGGGGGGCGAATGAGCAGTTCTTC.

CDR3 in amino acids: CAISAGTGASGNTIYF. The CDR3 DNA sequence: TGTGCCATCAGTGCCGGGACAGGGGCCTCTGGAAACACCATATATTTT. The rearrangement uses TRBV10-3 and TRBJ1-3; 10 bases match TRBD1. After removal of 4 bases from V and 0 bases from J, the junction contained 3 bases not matched to a gene. Looked up from germline, CDR1 is ENHRY and CDR2 is SYGVKD. The CDR3 has 16 residues.

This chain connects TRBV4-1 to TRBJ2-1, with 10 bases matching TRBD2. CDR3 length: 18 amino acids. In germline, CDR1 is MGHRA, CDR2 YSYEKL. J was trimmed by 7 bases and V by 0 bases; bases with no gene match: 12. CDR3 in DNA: TGCGCCAGCAGCCAAGAAGCCCTAGCGGGGGCCGGGAGGAATGAGCAGTTCTTC. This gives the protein CASSQEALAGAGRNEQFF.

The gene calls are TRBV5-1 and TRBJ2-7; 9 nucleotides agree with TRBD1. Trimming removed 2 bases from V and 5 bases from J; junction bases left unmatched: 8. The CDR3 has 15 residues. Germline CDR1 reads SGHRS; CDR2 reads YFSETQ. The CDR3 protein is CASSFTGTGTHEQYF. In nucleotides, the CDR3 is TGCGCCAGCAGCTTCACCGGGACAGGGACCCACGAGCAGTACTTC.

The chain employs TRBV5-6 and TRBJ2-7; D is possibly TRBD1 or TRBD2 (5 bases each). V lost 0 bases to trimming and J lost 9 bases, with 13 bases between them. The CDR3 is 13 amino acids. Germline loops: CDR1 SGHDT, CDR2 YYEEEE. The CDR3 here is CASSLGTGGGQYV. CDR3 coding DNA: TGTGCCAGCAGCTTGGGAACAGGAGGAGGGCAGTACGTC.

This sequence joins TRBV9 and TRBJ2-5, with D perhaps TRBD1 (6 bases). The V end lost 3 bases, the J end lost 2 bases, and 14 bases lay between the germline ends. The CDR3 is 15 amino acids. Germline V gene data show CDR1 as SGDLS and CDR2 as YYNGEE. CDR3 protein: CASSGGTWGQETQYF. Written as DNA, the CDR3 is TGTGCCAGCAGCGGTGGGACATGGGGGCAAGAGACCCAGTACTTC.

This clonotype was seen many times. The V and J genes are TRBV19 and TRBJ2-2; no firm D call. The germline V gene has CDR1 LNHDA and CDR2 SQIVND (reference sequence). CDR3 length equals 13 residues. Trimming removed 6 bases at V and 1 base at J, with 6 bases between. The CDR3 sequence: CASRPRNTGELFF. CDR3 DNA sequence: TGTGCCAGTAGGCCACGGAACACCGGGGAGCTGTTTTTT.

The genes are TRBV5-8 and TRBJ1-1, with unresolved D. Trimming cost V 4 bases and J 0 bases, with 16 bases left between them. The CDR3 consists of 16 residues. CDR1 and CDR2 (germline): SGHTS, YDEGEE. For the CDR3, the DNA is TGTGCCAGCAGCACCGGGCCTAAGGCACTGAACACTGAAGCTTTCTTT. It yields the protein CASSTGPKALNTEAFF. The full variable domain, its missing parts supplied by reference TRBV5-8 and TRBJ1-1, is EAGVTQSPTHLIKTRGQQATLRCSPISGHTSVYWYQQALGLGLQFLLWYDEGEERNRGNFPPRFSGRQFPNYSSELNVNALELEDSALYLCASSTGPKALNTEAFFGQGTRLTVV.